These T cell receptor beta chains were read from a single sample in a study of cytomegalovirus exposure and HLA in healthy donors. Clones were read by immunoSEQ multiplex PCR, and TCRdb kept only the in-frame ones, dropping some. Recorded for this sample: fewer than 150,000 clones. The sequenced sample consisted of PBMCs. These receptor sequences come from a woman between 55 and 75 years old in good health and CMV-seronegative. CDR3s include the opening cysteine and the closing phenylalanine or tryptophan. The D gene is left open where the match is weak.

j_call v_call d_call cdr3_nt cdr3_aa
TRBJ2-3 TRBV18 TRBD1 TGTGCCAGCTCCCAGCAGACAGGGGTATCAGATACGCAGTATTTT CASSQQTGVSDTQYF
TRBJ2-1 TRBV28 TRBD1 TGTGCCAGCAGGGGGACAGGGGGTTCGATTGGTCAGTTCTTC CASRGTGGSIGQFF
TRBJ1-4 TRBV6-5 TRBD1 TGTGCCAGCAGTTACTCGACAGGGGCAACTAATGAAAAACTGTTTTTT CASSYSTGATNEKLFF
TRBJ2-5 TRBV5-1 . TGCGCCAGCAGCTCGAGCGGGGGACAGCAAGAGACCCAGTACTTC CASSSSGGQQETQYF
TRBJ2-7 TRBV28 TRBD1 TGTGCCAGCAGGGCAGGGGGCTCCTACGAGCAGTACTTC CASRAGGSYEQYF
TRBJ2-3 TRBV7-6 TRBD2 TGTGCCAGCAGCGGAAGTAGCGGGAGGGCAACAGATACGCAGTATTTT CASSGSSGRATDTQYF
TRBJ1-5 TRBV18 TRBD1 TGTGCCAGCCGACAGGGGGGAATCAATCAGCCCCAGCATTTT CASRQGGINQPQHF
TRBJ1-2 TRBV5-1 TRBD1 TGCGCCAGCAGCTTGAATAGGGGGCCAGCTAACTATGGCTACACCTTC CASSLNRGPANYGYTF
TRBJ1-5 TRBV28 TRBD1 TGTGCCAGTATTACTCCAGGGGGCAGCAATCAGCCCCAGCATTTT CASITPGGSNQPQHF
TRBJ2-3 TRBV18 . TGTGCCAGCTCACTCGGCAGGGTCACAGATACGCAGTATTTT CASSLGRVTDTQYF
TRBJ1-1 TRBV7-2 . TGTGCCAGCAGCTTGAGTGGTCCAGGGAATGAAGCTTTCTTT CASSLSGPGNEAFF